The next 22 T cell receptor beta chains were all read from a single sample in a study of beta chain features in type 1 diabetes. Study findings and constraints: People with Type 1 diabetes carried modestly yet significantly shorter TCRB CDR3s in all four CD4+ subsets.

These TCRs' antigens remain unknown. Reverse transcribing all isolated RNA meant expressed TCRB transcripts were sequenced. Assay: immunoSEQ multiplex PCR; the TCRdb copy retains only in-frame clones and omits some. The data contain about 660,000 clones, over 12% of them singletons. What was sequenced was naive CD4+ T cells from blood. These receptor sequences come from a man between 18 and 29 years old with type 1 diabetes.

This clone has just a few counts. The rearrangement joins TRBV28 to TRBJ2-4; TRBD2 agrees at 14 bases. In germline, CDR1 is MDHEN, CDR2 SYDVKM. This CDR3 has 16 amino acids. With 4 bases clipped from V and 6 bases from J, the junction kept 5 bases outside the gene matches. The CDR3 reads CASSSGTSGGLNIQYF. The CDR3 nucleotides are TGTGCCAGCAGTTCCGGGACTAGCGGGGGATTAAACATTCAGTACTTC.

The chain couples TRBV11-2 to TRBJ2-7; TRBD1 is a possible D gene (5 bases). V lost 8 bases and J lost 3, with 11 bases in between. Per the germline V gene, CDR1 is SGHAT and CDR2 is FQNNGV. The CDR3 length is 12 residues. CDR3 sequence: CASSFQGYEQYF. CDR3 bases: TGTGCCAGCTCCTTCCAGGGCTACGAGCAGTACTTC.

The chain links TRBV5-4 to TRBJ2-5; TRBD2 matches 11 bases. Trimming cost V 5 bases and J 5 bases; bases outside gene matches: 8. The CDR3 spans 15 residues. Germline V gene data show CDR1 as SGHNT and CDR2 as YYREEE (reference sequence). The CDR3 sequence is CASSPGLAVVETQYF. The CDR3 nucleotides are TGTGCCAGCAGTCCGGGACTAGCGGTTGTCGAGACCCAGTACTTC. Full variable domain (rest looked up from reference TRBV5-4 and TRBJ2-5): ETGVTQSPTHLIKTRGQQVTLRCSSQSGHNTVSWYQQALGQGPQFIFQYYREEENGRGNFPPRFSGLQFPNYSSELNVNALELDDSALYLCASSPGLAVVETQYFGPGTRLLVL.

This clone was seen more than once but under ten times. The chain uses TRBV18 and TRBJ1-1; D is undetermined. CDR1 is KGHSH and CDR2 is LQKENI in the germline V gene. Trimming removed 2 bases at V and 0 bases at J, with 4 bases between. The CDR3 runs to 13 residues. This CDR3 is CASSPLVNTEAFF. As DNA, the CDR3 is TGTGCCAGCTCACCATTGGTGAACACTGAAGCTTTCTTT. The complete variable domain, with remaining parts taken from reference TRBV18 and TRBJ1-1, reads NAGVMQNPRHLVRRRGQEARLRCSPMKGHSHVYWYRQLPEEGLKFMVYLQKENIIDESGMPKERFSAEFPKEGPSILRIQQVVRGDSAAYFCASSPLVNTEAFFGQGTRLTVV.

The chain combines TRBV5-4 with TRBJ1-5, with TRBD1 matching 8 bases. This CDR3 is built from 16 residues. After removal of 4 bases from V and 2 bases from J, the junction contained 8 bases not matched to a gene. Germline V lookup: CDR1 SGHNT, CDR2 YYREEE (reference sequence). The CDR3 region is CASSHDRGKGNQPQHF. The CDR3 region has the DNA TGTGCCAGCAGCCACGACAGGGGCAAAGGCAATCAGCCCCAGCATTTT. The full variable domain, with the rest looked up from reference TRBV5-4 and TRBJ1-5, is ETGVTQSPTHLIKTRGQQVTLRCSSQSGHNTVSWYQQALGQGPQFIFQYYREEENGRGNFPPRFSGLQFPNYSSELNVNALELDDSALYLCASSHDRGKGNQPQHFGDGTRLSIL.

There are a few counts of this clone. The CDR3 DNA follows: TGCGCCAGCAGCTTGGTGTTTAGCGGGGCCTACAATGAGCAGTTCTTC. Translating it yields CASSLVFSGAYNEQFF. V and J are TRBV5-1 and TRBJ2-1; 8 bases are a match to TRBD2. With 0 bases clipped from V and 2 bases from J, the junction kept 4 bases outside the gene matches. Looked up from germline, CDR1 is SGHRS and CDR2 is YFSETQ. This CDR3 has 16 amino acids. The variable domain in full, completed from reference TRBV5-1 and TRBJ2-1, reads KAGVTQTPRYLIKTRGQQVTLSCSPISGHRSVSWYQQTPGQGLQFLFEYFSETQRNKGNFPGRFSGRQFSNSRSEMNVSTLELGDSALYLCASSLVFSGAYNEQFFGPGTRLTVL.

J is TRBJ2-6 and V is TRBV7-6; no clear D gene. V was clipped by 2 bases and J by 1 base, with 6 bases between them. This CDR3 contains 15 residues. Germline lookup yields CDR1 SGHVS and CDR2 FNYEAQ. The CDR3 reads CASSLYQSGANVLTF. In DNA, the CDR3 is TGTGCCAGCAGCTTATACCAATCTGGGGCCAACGTCCTGACTTTC.

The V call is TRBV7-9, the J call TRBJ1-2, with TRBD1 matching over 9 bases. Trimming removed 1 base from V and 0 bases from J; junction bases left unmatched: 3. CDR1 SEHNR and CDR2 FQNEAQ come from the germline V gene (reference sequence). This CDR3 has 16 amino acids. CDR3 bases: TGTGCCAGCAGCTTAGTGGGACAGGGAACTAACTATGGCTACACCTTC. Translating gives CASSLVGQGTNYGYTF.

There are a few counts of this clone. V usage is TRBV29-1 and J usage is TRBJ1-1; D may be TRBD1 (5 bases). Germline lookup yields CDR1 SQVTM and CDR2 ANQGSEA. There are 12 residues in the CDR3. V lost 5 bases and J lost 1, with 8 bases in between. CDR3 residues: CSVLGTNTEAFF. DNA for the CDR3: TGCAGCGTTCTTGGGACGAACACTGAAGCTTTCTTT.

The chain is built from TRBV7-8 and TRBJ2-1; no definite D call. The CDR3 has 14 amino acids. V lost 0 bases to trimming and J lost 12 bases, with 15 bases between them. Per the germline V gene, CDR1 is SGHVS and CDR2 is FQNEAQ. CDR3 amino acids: CASSLARDSTRQFF. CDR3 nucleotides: TGTGCCAGCAGCTTAGCGCGAGATTCGACCCGGCAGTTCTTC.

The CDR3 is CASSKGGYEQYF. DNA of the CDR3: TGTGCCAGCAGTAAAGGGGGCTACGAGCAGTACTTC. V is TRBV6-6 and J is TRBJ2-7; tentatively, D is TRBD1 (6 bases). Germline V gene sequence: CDR1 MNHNY, CDR2 SVGAGI (reference sequence). The germline V and J ends were trimmed by 5 bases and 3 bases, with 8 bases remaining between them. This CDR3 spans 12 amino acids.

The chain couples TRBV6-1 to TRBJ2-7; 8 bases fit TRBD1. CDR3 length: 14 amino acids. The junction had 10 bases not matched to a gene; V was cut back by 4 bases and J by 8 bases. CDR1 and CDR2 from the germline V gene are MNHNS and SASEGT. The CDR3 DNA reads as TGTGCCAGCAGTGCAAACTCCGGGACAGGCAAGCAGTACTTC. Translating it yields CASSANSGTGKQYF.

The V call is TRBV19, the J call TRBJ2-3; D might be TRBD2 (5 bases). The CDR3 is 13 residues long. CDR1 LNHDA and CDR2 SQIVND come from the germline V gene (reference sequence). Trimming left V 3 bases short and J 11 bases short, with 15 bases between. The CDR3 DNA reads TGTGCCAGTAGTATTGGCCAACGGGGTGAGCAGTATTTT. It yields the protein CASSIGQRGEQYF.

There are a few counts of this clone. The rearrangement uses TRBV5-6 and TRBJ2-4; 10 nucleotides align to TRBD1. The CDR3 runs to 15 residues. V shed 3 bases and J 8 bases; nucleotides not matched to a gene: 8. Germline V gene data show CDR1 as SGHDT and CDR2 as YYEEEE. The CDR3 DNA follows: TGTGCCAGCAGCTCCGACAGGGGGCGAGGGCACATTCAGTACTTC. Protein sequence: CASSSDRGRGHIQYF.

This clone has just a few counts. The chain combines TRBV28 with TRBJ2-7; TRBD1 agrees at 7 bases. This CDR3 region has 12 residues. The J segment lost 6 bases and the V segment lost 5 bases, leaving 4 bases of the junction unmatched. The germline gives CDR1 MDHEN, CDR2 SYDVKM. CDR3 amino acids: CASSRPGGEQYF. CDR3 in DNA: TGTGCCAGCAGTCGCCCAGGGGGCGAGCAGTACTTC.

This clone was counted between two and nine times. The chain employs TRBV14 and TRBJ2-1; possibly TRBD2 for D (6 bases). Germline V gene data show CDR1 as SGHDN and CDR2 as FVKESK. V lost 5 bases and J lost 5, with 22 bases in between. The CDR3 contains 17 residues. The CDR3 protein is CASSFRSDVWGDNEQFF. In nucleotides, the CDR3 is TGTGCCAGCAGCTTCCGCTCGGACGTATGGGGGGACAATGAGCAGTTCTTC.

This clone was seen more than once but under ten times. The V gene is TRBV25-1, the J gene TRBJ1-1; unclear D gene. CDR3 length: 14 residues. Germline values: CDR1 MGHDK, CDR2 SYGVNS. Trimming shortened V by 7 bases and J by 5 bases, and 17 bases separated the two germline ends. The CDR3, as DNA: TGTGCCAGCACCGACCGGCAGGCGGGGACTGAAGCTTTCTTT. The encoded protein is CASTDRQAGTEAFF.

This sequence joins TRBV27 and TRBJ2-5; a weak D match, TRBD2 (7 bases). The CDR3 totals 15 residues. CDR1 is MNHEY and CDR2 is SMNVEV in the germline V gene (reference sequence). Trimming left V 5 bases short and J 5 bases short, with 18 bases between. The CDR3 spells CASSLAGEGSETQYF. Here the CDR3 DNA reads TGTGCCAGCAGTCTGGCAGGGGAGGGATCGGAGACCCAGTACTTC.

CDR3 DNA: TGTGCCAGCAGCTTGAGGGCGGGGGCGGCGCACACCGGGGAGCTGTTTTTT. Translating gives CASSLRAGAAHTGELFF. The V call is TRBV5-6, the J call TRBJ2-2; a possible D gene is TRBD2 (7 bases). Trimming removed 1 base from V and 3 bases from J, with 16 bases in between. There are 17 residues in the CDR3. Per the germline V gene, CDR1 is SGHDT and CDR2 is YYEEEE.

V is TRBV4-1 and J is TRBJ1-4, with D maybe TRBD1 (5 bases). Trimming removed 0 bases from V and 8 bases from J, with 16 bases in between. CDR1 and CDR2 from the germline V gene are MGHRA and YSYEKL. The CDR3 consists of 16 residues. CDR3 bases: TGCGCCAGCAGCCAAGACCTCGGCGCCCGGGGCGAAAAACTGTTTTTT. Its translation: CASSQDLGARGEKLFF.

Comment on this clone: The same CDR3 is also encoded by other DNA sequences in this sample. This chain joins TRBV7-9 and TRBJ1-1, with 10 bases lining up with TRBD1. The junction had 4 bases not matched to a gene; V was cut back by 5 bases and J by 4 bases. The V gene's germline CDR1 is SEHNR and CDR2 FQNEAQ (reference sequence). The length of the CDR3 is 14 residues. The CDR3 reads CASSRGQGGTEAFF. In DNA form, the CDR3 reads TGTGCCAGCAGCCGCGGACAGGGGGGCACTGAAGCTTTCTTT. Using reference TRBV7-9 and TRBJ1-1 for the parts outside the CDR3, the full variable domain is DTGVSQNPRHKITKRGQNVTFRCDPISEHNRLYWYRQTLGQGPEFLTYFQNEAQLEKSRLLSDRFSAERPKGSFSTLEIQRTEQGDSAMYLCASSRGQGGTEAFFGQGTRLTVV.

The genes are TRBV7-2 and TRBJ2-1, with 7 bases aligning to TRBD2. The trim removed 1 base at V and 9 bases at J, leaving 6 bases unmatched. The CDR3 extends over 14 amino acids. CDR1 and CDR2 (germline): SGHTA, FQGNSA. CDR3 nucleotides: TGTGCCAGCAGCTTAGTTGCGGGAGCCGCTGAGCAGTTCTTC. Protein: CASSLVAGAAEQFF.